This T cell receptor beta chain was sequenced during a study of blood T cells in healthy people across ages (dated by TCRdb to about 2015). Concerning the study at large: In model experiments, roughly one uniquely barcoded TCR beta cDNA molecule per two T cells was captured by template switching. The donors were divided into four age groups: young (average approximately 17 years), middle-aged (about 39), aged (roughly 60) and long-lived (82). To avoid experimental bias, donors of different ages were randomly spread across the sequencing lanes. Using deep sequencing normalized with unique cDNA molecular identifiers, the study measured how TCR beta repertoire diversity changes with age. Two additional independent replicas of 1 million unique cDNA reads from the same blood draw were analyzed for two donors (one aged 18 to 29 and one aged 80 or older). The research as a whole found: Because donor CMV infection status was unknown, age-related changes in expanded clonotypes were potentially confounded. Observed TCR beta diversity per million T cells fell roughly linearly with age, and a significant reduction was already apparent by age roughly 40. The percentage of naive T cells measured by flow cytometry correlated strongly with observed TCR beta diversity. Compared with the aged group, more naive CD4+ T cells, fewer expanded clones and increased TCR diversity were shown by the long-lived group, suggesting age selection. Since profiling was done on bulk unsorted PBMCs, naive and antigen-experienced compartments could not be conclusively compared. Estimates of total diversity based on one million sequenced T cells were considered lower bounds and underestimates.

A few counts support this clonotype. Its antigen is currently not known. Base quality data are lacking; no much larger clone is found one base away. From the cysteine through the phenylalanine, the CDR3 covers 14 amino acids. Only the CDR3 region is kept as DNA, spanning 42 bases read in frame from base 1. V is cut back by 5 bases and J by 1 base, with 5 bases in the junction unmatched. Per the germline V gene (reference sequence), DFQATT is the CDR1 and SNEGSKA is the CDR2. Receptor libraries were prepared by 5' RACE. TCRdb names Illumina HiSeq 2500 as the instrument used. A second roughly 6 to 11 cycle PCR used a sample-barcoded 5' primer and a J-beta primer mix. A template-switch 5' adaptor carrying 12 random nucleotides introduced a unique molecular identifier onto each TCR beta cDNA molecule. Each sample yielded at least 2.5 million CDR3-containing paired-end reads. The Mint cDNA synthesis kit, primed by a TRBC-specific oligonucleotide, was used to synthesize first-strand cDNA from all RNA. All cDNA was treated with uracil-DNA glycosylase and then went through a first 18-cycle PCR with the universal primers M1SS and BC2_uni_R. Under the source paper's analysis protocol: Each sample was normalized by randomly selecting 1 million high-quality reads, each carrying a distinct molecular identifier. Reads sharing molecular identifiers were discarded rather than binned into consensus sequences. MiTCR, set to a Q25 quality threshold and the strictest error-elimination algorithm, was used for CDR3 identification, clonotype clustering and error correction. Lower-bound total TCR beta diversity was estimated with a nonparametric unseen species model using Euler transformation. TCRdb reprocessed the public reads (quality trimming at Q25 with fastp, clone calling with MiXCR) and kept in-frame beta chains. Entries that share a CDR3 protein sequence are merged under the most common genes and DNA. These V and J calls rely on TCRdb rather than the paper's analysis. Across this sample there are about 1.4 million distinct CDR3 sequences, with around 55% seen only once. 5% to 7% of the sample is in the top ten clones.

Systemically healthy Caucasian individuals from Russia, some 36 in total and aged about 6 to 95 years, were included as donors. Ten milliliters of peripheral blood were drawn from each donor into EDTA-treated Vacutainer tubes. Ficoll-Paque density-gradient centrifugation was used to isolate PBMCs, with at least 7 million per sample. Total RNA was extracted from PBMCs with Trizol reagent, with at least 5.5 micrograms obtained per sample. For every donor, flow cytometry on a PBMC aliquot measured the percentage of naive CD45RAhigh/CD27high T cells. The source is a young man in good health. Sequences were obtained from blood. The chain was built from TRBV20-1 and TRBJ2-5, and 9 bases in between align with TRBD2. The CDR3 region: CSAPSTSGQETQYF. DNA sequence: TGCAGTGCTCCCTCGACTAGCGGCCAAGAGACCCAGTACTTC.